This entry describes one T cell receptor beta chain. This entry is derived from a study of T cells after yellow fever vaccination. TCRdb passed the 5' RACE reads through MiXCR, listing each CDR3 protein once. The table records more than 250,000 distinct CDR3 sequences, around 6.8% of them present only once. The V gene's germline CDR1 is SGHNT and CDR2 YYREEE (reference sequence). This CDR3 contains 16 residues. V dropped 0 bases and J dropped 0; count of bases not matched to a gene: 2. This sequence was found in a man aged 18 to 30 who received the YFV17D yellow fever vaccine. The source material was PBMCs, sampled roughly 45 days after the first yellow fever vaccination. V and J are TRBV5-4 and TRBJ2-5; the match to TRBD2 covers 10 bases. CDR3 in DNA: TGTGCCAGCAGCTTGGGGACTAGCGGCAACCAAGAGACCCAGTACTTC. Protein sequence: CASSLGTSGNQETQYF.